The 24 T cell receptor beta chains reported below all come from one sample, sequenced in a study of beta chain features in type 1 diabetes. Sequencing targeted expressed TCRB transcripts, as all isolated RNA had been reverse transcribed. Profiled with immunoSEQ multiplex PCR; TCRdb holds only in-frame clones, not every one. Of 250,000 to 350,000 clones in the sample, 11% to 15% were seen once. The specimen was central memory CD4+ T cells from blood. The receptor set was obtained from a man aged 25 to 40 in good health.

The J gene is TRBJ1-2, the V gene TRBV7-9, with D hard to call. This CDR3 is built from 14 residues. V lost 1 base, J lost 6 bases, and 12 bases lay in between. Germline V gives CDR1 SEHNR, CDR2 FQNEAQ (reference sequence). CDR3 loop: CASSLGRPQNGYTF. CDR3 bases: TGTGCCAGCAGCTTAGGACGACCCCAGAATGGCTACACCTTC. The entire variable domain, with the rest obtained from reference TRBV7-9 and TRBJ1-2, is as follows: DTGVSQNPRHKITKRGQNVTFRCDPISEHNRLYWYRQTLGQGPEFLTYFQNEAQLEKSRLLSDRFSAERPKGSFSTLEIQRTEQGDSAMYLCASSLGRPQNGYTFGSGTRLTVV.

The chain employs TRBV7-3 and TRBJ2-1, with 11 bases matching TRBD2. The germline CDR1 and CDR2 sequences are SGHTA and FQGTGA. J lost 6 bases, V lost 7 bases, and 8 bases had no gene match. The CDR3 has 15 amino acids. In DNA, the CDR3 is TGTGCCAGCAAACTTAGCGGGAGGGCCGGCAATGAGCAGTTCTTC. It is translated as CASKLSGRAGNEQFF.

This clone turned up a few times. CDR3 in amino acids: CASSLSGMVDTQYF. For the CDR3, the DNA is TGTGCCAGCAGCTTATCCGGGATGGTAGATACGCAGTATTTT. The chain combines TRBV7-9 with TRBJ2-3, with a weak D call TRBD2 (5 bases). Trimming removed 2 bases from V and 5 bases from J, with 11 bases in between. Germline V gives CDR1 SEHNR, CDR2 FQNEAQ (reference sequence). The CDR3 is made up of 14 amino acids.

This clone has a handful of counts. V and J are TRBV6-1 and TRBJ1-5; 7 positions match TRBD1. Germline CDR1 MNHNS, CDR2 SASEGT. The V segment lost 6 bases and the J segment 6 bases; nucleotides outside the gene matches: 5. The CDR3 length is 13 residues. CDR3 coding DNA: TGTGCCAGCAGCGACAGGGTTGGTCAGCCCCAGCATTTT. Encoded protein: CASSDRVGQPQHF.

The chain links TRBV15 to TRBJ2-1, with D possibly TRBD2 on 6 matching bases. Germline V lookup: CDR1 LNHNV, CDR2 YYDKDF (reference sequence). The CDR3 covers 13 residues. V was trimmed by 8 bases and J by 8 bases, leaving 16 bases between them. CDR3 sequence reads: CATRREVVDEQFF. DNA of the CDR3: TGTGCCACCCGAAGGGAGGTAGTGGATGAGCAGTTCTTC.

In this sample, this clone turned up a few times. The chain has TRBV7-6 and TRBJ1-5, with a possible D match to TRBD1 (6 bases). Between the trimmed V and J ends, which lost 4 bases and 2 bases, there was a span of 9 bases. The length of the CDR3 is 14 residues. The germline V gene has CDR1 SGHVS and CDR2 FNYEAQ. This CDR3 is CASSYRAGNQPQHF. The CDR3 bases are TGTGCCAGCAGCTACAGGGCGGGCAATCAGCCCCAGCATTTT.

The genes are TRBV29-1 and TRBJ1-2; D remains unclear. The CDR3 loop spans 13 amino acids. The ends were cut back, 4 bases at V and 3 bases at J, with 12 bases in the middle. Per germline, CDR1 SQVTM and CDR2 ANQGSEA. The CDR3 DNA reads as TGCAGCGTTGGCGAGGGTCCCTACTATGGCTACACCTTC. This encodes CSVGEGPYYGYTF. The full variable domain, rest sourced from reference TRBV29-1 and TRBJ1-2, is SAVISQKPSRDICQRGTSLTIQCQVDSQVTMMFWYRQQPGQSLTLIATANQGSEATYESGFVIDKFPISRPNLTFSTLTVSNMSPEDSSIYLCSVGEGPYYGYTFGSGTRLTVV.

This clone has more than one count but fewer than ten. The chain uses TRBV2 and TRBJ2-6; tentatively, D is TRBD2 (5 bases). Germline values: CDR1 SNHLY, CDR2 FYNNEI. Trimming shortened V by 0 bases and J by 2 bases, and 8 bases separated the two germline ends. The CDR3 spans 16 residues. The CDR3 DNA reads as TGTGCCAGCAGTGAAGCCCGGACTCCTGGGGCCAACGTCCTGACTTTC. Amino acid sequence: CASSEARTPGANVLTF.

The sample holds many counts of this clone. CDR3 residues: CASSSQGAGEAFF. The CDR3 nucleotides are TGTGCCAGCAGTTCACAGGGGGCTGGTGAAGCTTTCTTT. This chain joins TRBV6-6 and TRBJ1-1, with 9 bases lining up with TRBD1. Trimming at V came to 4 bases and at J to 7 bases, leaving 4 bases not matched to a gene. This CDR3 region has 13 residues. Germline V gene data show CDR1 as MNHNY and CDR2 as SVGAGI (reference sequence).

There are a few counts of this clone. This sequence joins TRBV5-1 and TRBJ1-2, with a tentative D call TRBD1 (5 bases). Trimming took off 2 bases at V and 3 bases at J, with 11 bases between the two ends. The length of the CDR3 is 14 residues. Germline CDR1 reads SGHRS; CDR2 reads YFSETQ. CDR3 amino acids: CASSLRGDDYGYTF. CDR3 bases: TGCGCCAGCAGCTTAAGAGGGGACGACTATGGCTACACCTTC. Full variable domain (outside the CDR3, taken from reference TRBV5-1 and TRBJ1-2): KAGVTQTPRYLIKTRGQQVTLSCSPISGHRSVSWYQQTPGQGLQFLFEYFSETQRNKGNFPGRFSGRQFSNSRSEMNVSTLELGDSALYLCASSLRGDDYGYTFGSGTRLTVV.

This clone showed up just a few times. The chain has TRBV28 and TRBJ2-7, with TRBD1 matching 9 bases. The trim removed 4 bases at V and 3 bases at J, leaving 10 bases unmatched. Germline loops: CDR1 MDHEN, CDR2 SYDVKM. The CDR3 is 16 amino acids. CDR3 residues: CASSSGQGSRVYEQYV. The CDR3 region has the DNA TGTGCCAGCAGTTCGGGACAGGGTAGTCGGGTCTACGAGCAGTACGTC.

This clone was recorded once. This chain uses TRBV6-6 with TRBJ2-5; D is ambiguous. CDR3 length: 11 residues. Germline CDR1 reads MNHNY; CDR2 reads SVGAGI (reference sequence). Trimming shortened V by 4 bases and J by 5 bases, and 5 bases separated the two germline ends. The CDR3 reads CASSFTETQYF. DNA for the CDR3: TGTGCCAGCAGTTTTACGGAGACCCAGTACTTC.

This chain links TRBV5-4 with TRBJ2-5; the D call may be TRBD1 or TRBD2 (6 bases each). The CDR3 spans 16 residues. In germline, CDR1 is SGHNT, CDR2 YYREEE (reference sequence). V lost 0 bases and J 7 bases, leaving 19 bases between the germline ends. The CDR3 loop is CASSLGTGPTGATQYF. CDR3 bases: TGTGCCAGCAGCTTGGGGACGGGTCCCACGGGGGCGACCCAGTACTTC.

This clone appeared a few times. The V and J genes are TRBV16 and TRBJ2-7; TRBD1 matches 11 bases. The trim removed 4 bases at V and 6 bases at J, leaving 2 bases unmatched. The CDR3 is made up of 13 amino acids. Germline V lookup: CDR1 KGHSY, CDR2 FQNENV. The CDR3 nucleotides read TGTGCCAGCAGCCCAGGGACAGGGGGCGAGCAGTACTTC. Translated, it gives CASSPGTGGEQYF.

This sequence joins TRBV4-2 and TRBJ2-1; D is possibly TRBD2 (6 bases). There are 16 residues in the CDR3. Germline values: CDR1 LGHNA, CDR2 YNFKEQ. Between the trimmed V and J ends, which lost 0 bases and 5 bases, there was a span of 14 bases. Here the CDR3 DNA reads TGTGCCAGCAGCCAAGATGGGGGGAGTGACCACAATGAGCAGTTCTTC. It codes for CASSQDGGSDHNEQFF.

This clone was observed a handful of times. V is TRBV11-2 and J is TRBJ2-6; D uncertain. CDR1 and CDR2 from the germline V gene are SGHAT and FQNNGV. This CDR3 region has 12 residues. V gave up 4 bases and J gave up 9 bases, with 7 bases separating them. The CDR3 loop is CASSSRHNVLTF. The DNA for the CDR3 is TGTGCCAGCAGCTCCAGACACAACGTCCTGACTTTC.

The chain combines TRBV25-1 with TRBJ2-7; 10 nucleotides match TRBD2. This CDR3 region has 13 residues. Looked up from germline, CDR1 is MGHDK and CDR2 is SYGVNS. V lost 10 bases and J lost 4; bases outside the gene matches: 7. CDR3 in DNA: TGTGCCACCAGGACTAGCGGTTCTTACGAGCAGTACTTC. Translation gives CATRTSGSYEQYF.

This clone has at least ten counts. The genes are TRBV11-2 and TRBJ2-7, with D possibly being TRBD1 or TRBD2 (6 bases each). The V end lost 4 bases, the J end lost 6 bases, and 25 bases lay between the germline ends. Germline assignment: CDR1 SGHAT and CDR2 FQNNGV. The length of the CDR3 is 17 residues. The CDR3 bases are TGTGCCAGCAGCTGGGGGGATCGGGGGCGCGGGTCGACCGAGCAGTACGTC. Its protein is CASSWGDRGRGSTEQYV.

This clone was counted a few times. This chain connects TRBV18 to TRBJ1-6, with a weak D call TRBD1 (5 bases). The CDR3 is 14 amino acids. CDR1 and CDR2 from the germline V gene are KGHSH and LQKENI. V dropped 3 bases and J dropped 8 bases, with 11 bases sitting between them. The DNA of the CDR3 is TGTGCCAGCTCACCCGACCTCAGGGATTCACCCCTCCACTTT. Amino acid sequence: CASSPDLRDSPLHF.

This clone was observed a handful of times. V is TRBV13 and J is TRBJ1-2, with D hard to call. This CDR3 comprises 13 residues. Germline CDR1 PRHDT, CDR2 FYEKMQ (reference sequence). V lost 6 bases, J lost 2 bases, and 10 bases lay in between. The CDR3 sequence: CASSSYPNYGYTF. The CDR3 DNA reads TGTGCCAGCAGTTCATATCCCAACTATGGCTACACCTTC.

CDR3 protein: CASSSTGVLEQYF. CDR3 nucleotides: TGTGCCAGCAGCTCCACAGGGGTCCTCGAGCAGTACTTC. The chain uses TRBV7-2 and TRBJ2-7, with 7 positions matching TRBD1. The CDR3 totals 13 residues. Losses at the gene ends were 4 bases for V and 6 bases for J; bases not matched to a gene: 6. CDR1 and CDR2 from the germline V gene are SGHTA and FQGNSA.

A few counts support this clone. Other DNA sequences within the sample encode an identical CDR3. The chain employs TRBV7-9 and TRBJ1-5; D not resolved. Per the germline V gene, CDR1 is SEHNR and CDR2 is FQNEAQ (reference sequence). The V gene lost 0 bases and the J gene lost 6 bases, with 6 bases spanning the gap. This CDR3 comprises 13 residues. CDR3 coding DNA: TGTGCCAGCAGCTTAGCTGGCGGTCAGCCCCAGCATTTT. Protein: CASSLAGGQPQHF.

At least ten counts were recorded for this clone. The chain combines TRBV19 with TRBJ2-7, with 9 bases matching TRBD1. Trimming cost V 5 bases and J 3 bases; bases outside gene matches: 2. The CDR3 sequence is 13 residues long. CDR1 is LNHDA and CDR2 is SQIVND in the germline V gene (reference sequence). CDR3 coding DNA: TGTGCCAGTAGTCAGGGACAGGGCTACGAGCAGTACGTC. Protein product: CASSQGQGYEQYV.

The chain employs TRBV6-6 and TRBJ1-1; D is perhaps TRBD1 (6 bases). Germline CDR1 is MNHNY and CDR2 is SVGAGI (reference sequence). This CDR3 comprises 14 residues. V was pared by 4 bases and J by 1 base, with 10 bases between. The CDR3 here is CASSFTGPNTEAFF. The CDR3 nucleotides are TGTGCCAGCAGTTTCACAGGGCCGAACACTGAAGCTTTCTTT.